What follows describes a single T cell receptor beta chain. The antigen this receptor binds is unknown. Qualities for individual bases were not recorded, and no much larger clone is one base off. Trimming accounts for 4 bases at V and 2 bases at J, while the number of junction bases matched to no gene is 12. The CDR3, cysteine through phenylalanine, is 17 amino acids long. Only the CDR3 portion is preserved as DNA: 51 bases, with reading frame beginning at the first base. Via the germline V gene (reference sequence), CDR1 is SGHNT and CDR2 YYREEE. The sample originates from a study of T cell changes during pregnancy in multiple sclerosis (dated by TCRdb to between 2019 and 2020). About the study as a whole: Changes in the T cell repertoire over the course of pregnancy were examined in this study in women with multiple sclerosis.

The library was built by means of the immunoSEQ multiplex PCR assay. TCRdb carries this immuneACCESS record with in-frame sequences only. Its versions omit some clonotypes, under half of them owing to an unresolved V gene in the studies checked, with the rest unexplained. The sample table lists tens of thousands of clones, under 95% of them with a count of one. The top ten clonotypes cover 5% to 6% of the sample. Recombination joined TRBV5-4 with TRBJ2-3; 8 bases in the middle match TRBD2. The sequence came from a female donor with multiple sclerosis, enrolled in a pregnancy study. The sequenced sample was CD8+ T cells from peripheral blood mononuclear cells, obtained in the third trimester of pregnancy. Read as DNA, the sequence is TGTGCCAGCAGCCTCCCTGGGGGGCGGGAGGCCACAGATACGCAGTATTTT. Its amino acids are CASSLPGGREATDTQYF. The CDR3 plus the reference TRBV5-4 and TRBJ2-3 genes for the other parts give the full variable domain: ETGVTQSPTHLIKTRGQQVTLRCSSQSGHNTVSWYQQALGQGPQFIFQYYREEENGRGNFPPRFSGLQFPNYSSELNVNALELDDSALYLCASSLPGGREATDTQYFGPGTRLTVL.